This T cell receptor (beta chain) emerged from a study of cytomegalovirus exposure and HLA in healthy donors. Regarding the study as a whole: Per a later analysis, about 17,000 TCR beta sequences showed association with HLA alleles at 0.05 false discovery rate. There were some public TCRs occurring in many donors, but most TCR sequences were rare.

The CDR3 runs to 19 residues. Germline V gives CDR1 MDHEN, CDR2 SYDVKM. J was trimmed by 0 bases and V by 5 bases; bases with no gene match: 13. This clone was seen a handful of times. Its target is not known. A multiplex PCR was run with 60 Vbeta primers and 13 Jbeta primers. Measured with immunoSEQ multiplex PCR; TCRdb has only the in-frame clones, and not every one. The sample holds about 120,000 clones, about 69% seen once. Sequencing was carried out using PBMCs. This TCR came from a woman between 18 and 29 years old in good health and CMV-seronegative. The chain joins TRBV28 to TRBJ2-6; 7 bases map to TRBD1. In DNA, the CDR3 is TGTGCCAGCAGTACAAGCCAGGGGGTCCTTTCCTCTGGGGCCAACGTCCTGACTTTC. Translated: CASSTSQGVLSSGANVLTF.